Listed below are T cell receptor beta chains from one sample, sequenced in a study of blood T cell repertoires in COVID-19. Using immunoSEQ multiplex PCR, the repertoire was profiled, and TCRdb retains in-frame clones only, with some absent. The sample has roughly 60,000 clones, 80% to 90% seen once. Sequencing input: peripheral blood. The receptors here all came from a man older than 75 with acute or convalescent COVID-19. Each CDR3 is given with its conserved first and last residue. Fields, in order: D gene, V gene, J gene, clone size, CDR3 DNA, CDR3 protein. The D gene is left open where the match is weak. Not every row has a clone size; where given, it reads once, few, many or a size class.

>NA|TRBV7-8|TRBJ2-3|NA
TGTGCCAGCAGCTTATTACAGATTGGGGATACGCAGTATTTT
CASSLLQIGDTQYF
>NA|TRBV10-3|TRBJ1-5|once
TGTGCCATCAGTGAGCTGGGGGCGGGTCAGCCCCAGCATTTT
CAISELGAGQPQHF
>NA|TRBV11-2|TRBJ2-7|NA
TGTGCCAGCAGCTTAAACCGGGTCATAGTGGGCGAGCAGTACTTC
CASSLNRVIVGEQYF
>NA|TRBV7-9|TRBJ2-1|NA
TGTGCCAGCAGCCGCGGGTCCTACAATGAGCAGTTCTTC
CASSRGSYNEQFF
>TRBD1|TRBV9|TRBJ1-6|NA
TGTGCCAGCAGCGTAGCTGGGGCAGGGGGTCGTAATTCACCCCTCCACTTT
CASSVAGAGGRNSPLHF
>NA|TRBV19|TRBJ1-1|NA
TGTGCCAGTAGTTTCGGGTCAGGGGCGAACACTGAAGCTTTCTTT
CASSFGSGANTEAFF
>TRBD1|TRBV13|TRBJ2-7|NA
TGTGCCAGCAGGTCCGGACAGGGGGCGAACGAGCAGTACTTC
CASRSGQGANEQYF
>TRBD2|TRBV7-2|TRBJ2-1|once
TGTGCCAGCAGCTTAGCGGGACTAGGGGCGAATGAGCAGTTCTTC
CASSLAGLGANEQFF
>NA|TRBV18|TRBJ2-3|NA
TGTGCCAGCTCACCGCAGGAAGGGGTTGGCACAGATACGCAGTATTTT
CASSPQEGVGTDTQYF
>NA|TRBV20-1|TRBJ2-1|NA
TGCAGTCCATATAGTAGCAATGAGCAGTTCTTC
CSPYSSNEQFF
>TRBD1|TRBV2|TRBJ1-2|NA
TGTGCCAGCAGTCCCGACAGGGACTATGGCTACACCTTC
CASSPDRDYGYTF
>TRBD2|TRBV18|TRBJ2-3|few
TGTGCCAGCTCATGGACTAGCGGGGGGGCCGCGGCAGATACGCAGTATTTT
CASSWTSGGAAADTQYF
>TRBD2|TRBV11-3|TRBJ2-3|NA
TGTGCCAGCAGCTTGGTAGCGGGGGGCCGCACAGATACGCAGTATTTT
CASSLVAGGRTDTQYF
>TRBD1|TRBV5-6|TRBJ1-6|NA
TGTGCCAGCAGGTCGGGACAGGAGATTTCACCCCTCCACTTT
CASRSGQEISPLHF
>TRBD1|TRBV27|TRBJ1-2|NA
TGTGCCAGCAGGGGACAGGGAAGCATGGGAGGCTACACCTTC
CASRGQGSMGGYTF
>NA|TRBV19|TRBJ2-7|NA
TGTGCCAGTAACGACAGGCTCGGCTACGAGCAGTACTTC
CASNDRLGYEQYF
>TRBD1|TRBV7-8|TRBJ2-5|NA
TGTGCCAGCAGCTCCCTGGGACAGGGAGGTGAGACCCAGTACTTC
CASSSLGQGGETQYF